The present TCR beta chain was sequenced within a study of response to subunit inactivated influenza vaccine. The study, taken as a whole, reports: Authors suggested seasonal influenza vaccinations each recruit few new T cells.

Note on this clonotype: What it binds is unknown.

TCRdb ran MiXCR on the RT-PCR reads and lists one entry per CDR3 protein. The sample contains about 180,000 distinct CDR3 sequences, around 11% of which appear only once. This CDR3 is built from 14 residues. Germline V gene sequence: CDR1 MGHDK, CDR2 SYGVNS. The V end was cut by 7 bases, the J end by 3 bases, with 14 bases between. V usage is TRBV25-1 and J usage is TRBJ2-3; possible D gene TRBD2, 5 bases. The source material was CD8+ T cells sorted from PBMCs, sampled less than 25 months after vaccination. The source is a man aged 45 to 75 who received an inactivated influenza vaccine. DNA of the CDR3: TGTGCCAGCAAACCCCCGGGATATACAGATACGCAGTATTTT. Its translation: CASKPPGYTDTQYF.